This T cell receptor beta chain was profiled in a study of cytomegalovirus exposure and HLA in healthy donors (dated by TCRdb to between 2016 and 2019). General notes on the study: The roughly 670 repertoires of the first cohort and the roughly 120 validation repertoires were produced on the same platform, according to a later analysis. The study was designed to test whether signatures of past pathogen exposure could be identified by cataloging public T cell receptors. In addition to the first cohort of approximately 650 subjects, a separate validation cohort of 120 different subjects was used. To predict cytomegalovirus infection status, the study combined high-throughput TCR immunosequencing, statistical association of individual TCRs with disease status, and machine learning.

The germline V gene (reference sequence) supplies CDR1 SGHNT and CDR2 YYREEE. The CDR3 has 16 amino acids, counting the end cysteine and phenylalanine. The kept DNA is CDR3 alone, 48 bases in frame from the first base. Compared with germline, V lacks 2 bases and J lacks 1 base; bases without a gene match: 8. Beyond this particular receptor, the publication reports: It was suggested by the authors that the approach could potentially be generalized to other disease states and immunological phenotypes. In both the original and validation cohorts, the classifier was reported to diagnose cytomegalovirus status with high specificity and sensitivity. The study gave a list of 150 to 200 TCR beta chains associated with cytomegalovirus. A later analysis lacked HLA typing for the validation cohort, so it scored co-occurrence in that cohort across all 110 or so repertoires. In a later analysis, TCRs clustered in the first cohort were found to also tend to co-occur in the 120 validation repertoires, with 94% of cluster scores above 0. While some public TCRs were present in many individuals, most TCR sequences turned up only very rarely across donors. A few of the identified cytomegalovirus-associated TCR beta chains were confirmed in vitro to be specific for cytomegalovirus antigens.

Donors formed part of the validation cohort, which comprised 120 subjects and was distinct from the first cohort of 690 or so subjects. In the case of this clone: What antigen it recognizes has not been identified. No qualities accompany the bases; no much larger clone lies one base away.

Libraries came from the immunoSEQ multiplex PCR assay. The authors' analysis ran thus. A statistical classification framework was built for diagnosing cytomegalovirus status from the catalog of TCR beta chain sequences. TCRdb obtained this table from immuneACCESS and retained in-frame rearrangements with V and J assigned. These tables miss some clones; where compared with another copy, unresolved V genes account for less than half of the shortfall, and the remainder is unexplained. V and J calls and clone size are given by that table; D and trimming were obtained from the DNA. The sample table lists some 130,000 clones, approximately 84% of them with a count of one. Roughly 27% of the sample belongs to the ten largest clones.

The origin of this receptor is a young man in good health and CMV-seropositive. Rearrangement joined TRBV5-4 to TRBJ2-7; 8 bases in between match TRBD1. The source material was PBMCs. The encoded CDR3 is CASSFLGQGRSYEQYF. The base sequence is TGTGCCAGCAGCTTCCTCGGACAGGGACGATCCTACGAGCAGTACTTC. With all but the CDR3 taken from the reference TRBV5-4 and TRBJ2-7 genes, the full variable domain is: ETGVTQSPTHLIKTRGQQVTLRCSSQSGHNTVSWYQQALGQGPQFIFQYYREEENGRGNFPPRFSGLQFPNYSSELNVNALELDDSALYLCASSFLGQGRSYEQYFGPGTRLTVT.